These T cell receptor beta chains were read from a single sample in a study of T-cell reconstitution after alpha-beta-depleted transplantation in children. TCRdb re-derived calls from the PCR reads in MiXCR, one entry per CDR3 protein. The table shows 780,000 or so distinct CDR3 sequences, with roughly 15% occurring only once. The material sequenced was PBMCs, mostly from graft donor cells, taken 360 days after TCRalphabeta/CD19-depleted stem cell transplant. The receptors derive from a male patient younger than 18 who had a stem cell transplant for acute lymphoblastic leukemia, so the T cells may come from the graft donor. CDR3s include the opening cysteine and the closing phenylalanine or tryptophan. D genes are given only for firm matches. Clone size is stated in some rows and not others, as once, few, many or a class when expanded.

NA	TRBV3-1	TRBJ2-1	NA	TGTGCCAGCAGCCAAGAGGCTAGAGGCAATGAGCAGTTCTTC	CASSQEARGNEQFF
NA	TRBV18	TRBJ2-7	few	TGTGCCAGCGTCCGACCTGAGCGACCCTACGAGCAGTACTTC	CASVRPERPYEQYF
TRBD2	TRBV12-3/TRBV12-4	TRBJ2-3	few	TGTGCCAGCAGTTTAAAGCCCGGGAGCGGGAGAAAAACAGATACGCAGTATTTT	CASSLKPGSGRKTDTQYF
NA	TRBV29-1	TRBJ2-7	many	TGCAGCGTTGAAGTGGTAGGGCGCGAGCAGTACTTC	CSVEVVGREQYF
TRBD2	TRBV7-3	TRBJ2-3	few	TGTGCCAGCAGCTGGAGCGGGAGTAGGTCAGATACGCAGTATTTT	CASSWSGSRSDTQYF
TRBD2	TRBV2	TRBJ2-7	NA	TGTGCCAGCAGTGAGACTAGCGGCGACTACGAGCAGTACTTC	CASSETSGDYEQYF
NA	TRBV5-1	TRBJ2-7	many	TGCGCCAGCAGCTTGGGTGTCGGGGGTTACTCCTACGAGCAGTACTTC	CASSLGVGGYSYEQYF
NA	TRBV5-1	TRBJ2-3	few	TGCGCCAGCAGCTTTTCTATAGGGCAAGGGACAGATACGCAGTATTTT	CASSFSIGQGTDTQYF
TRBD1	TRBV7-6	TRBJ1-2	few	TGTGCCAGCAGCTCCTTGGCCCTGGGACAGAAGGACTATGGCTACACCTTC	CASSSLALGQKDYGYTF
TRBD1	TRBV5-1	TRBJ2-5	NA	TGCGCCAGCAGCGTCCGGACAGGATCGTACCAAGAGACCCAGTACTTC	CASSVRTGSYQETQYF
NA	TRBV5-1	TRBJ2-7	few	TGCGCCAGCAGCTTGGCCGAGGGGTCTAGGCAGTACTTC	CASSLAEGSRQYF
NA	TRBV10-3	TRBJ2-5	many	TGTGCCATCAGCCGACTAGTCGGTCAAGAGACCCAGTACTTC	CAISRLVGQETQYF
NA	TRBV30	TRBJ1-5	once	TGTGCCTGGAGTGTACAGTGGGGGTTCCCGCCCCAGCATTTT	CAWSVQWGFPPQHF
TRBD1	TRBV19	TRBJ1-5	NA	TGTGCCAGTAATGGGGCAGGGGGAATTCTCCGTCAGCCCCAGCATTTT	CASNGAGGILRQPQHF
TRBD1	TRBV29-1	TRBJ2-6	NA	TGCAGCGTTGGGGCCGGGACAGGCAGCTCTGGGGCCAACGTCCTGACTTTC	CSVGAGTGSSGANVLTF
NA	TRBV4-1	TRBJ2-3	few	TGCGCCAGCAGCCAAGATCCCAATCCCAGGGGCACAGATACGCAGTATTTT	CASSQDPNPRGTDTQYF
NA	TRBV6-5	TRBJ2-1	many	TGTGCCAGCAGTTACCGTTCCCGGTATCCCACCCTCAATGAGCAGTTCTTC	CASSYRSRYPTLNEQFF
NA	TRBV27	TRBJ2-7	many	TGTGCCAGCAGCACCGGGGACGAGCAGTACTTC	CASSTGDEQYF
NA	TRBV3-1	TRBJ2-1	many	TGTGCCAGCAGCCAAGACAATAGAAGGGAGCAGTTCTTC	CASSQDNRREQFF
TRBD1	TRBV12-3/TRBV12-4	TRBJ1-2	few	TGTGCCAGCAGTTCCTGGGACAGGGGCCTTAACTATGGCTACACCTTC	CASSSWDRGLNYGYTF
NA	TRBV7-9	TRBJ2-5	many	TGTGCCAGCAGCTTCCGACAGAGCCAAGAGACCCAGTACTTC	CASSFRQSQETQYF
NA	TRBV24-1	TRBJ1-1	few	TGTGCCACCGATCGGGGAAGAGGCACTGAAGCTTTCTTT	CATDRGRGTEAFF
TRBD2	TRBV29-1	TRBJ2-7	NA	TGCAGCGTTCTAGCGGGAGCGGACGAGCAGTACTTC	CSVLAGADEQYF
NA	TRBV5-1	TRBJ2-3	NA	TGCGCCAGCAGCCGACGGGCTCCAGATACGCAGTATTTT	CASSRRAPDTQYF
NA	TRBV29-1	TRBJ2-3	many	TGCAGCGTTGAAGGTGCTCAGGATGGGGTTATGGGTACGCAGTATTTT	CSVEGAQDGVMGTQYF
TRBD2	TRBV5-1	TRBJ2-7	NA	TGCGCCAGCAGCAGAACTAGCGGGAGTTACTACGAGCAGTACTTC	CASSRTSGSYYEQYF
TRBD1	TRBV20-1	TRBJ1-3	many	TGCAGTGCTAGGGACAGGGGAAACACCATATATTTT	CSARDRGNTIYF
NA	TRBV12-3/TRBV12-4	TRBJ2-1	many	TGTGCCAGCACTCCGGGACCGCCTTACAATGAGCAGTTCTTC	CASTPGPPYNEQFF
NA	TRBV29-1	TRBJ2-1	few	TGCAGCGTTGAATCTGGGGACGGCTACAATGAGCAGTTCTTC	CSVESGDGYNEQFF
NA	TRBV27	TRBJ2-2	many	TGTGCCAGCAGTGACCGGGAGAACACCGGGGAGCTGTTTTTT	CASSDRENTGELFF
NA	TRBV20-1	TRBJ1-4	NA	TGCAGTGCCGCACCGGGACTAAATGAAAAACTGTTTTTT	CSAAPGLNEKLFF
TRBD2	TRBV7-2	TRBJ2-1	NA	TGTGCCAGCAGCTTACTTATAGCGGGAGGGCCGACAAATGAGCAGTTCTTC	CASSLLIAGGPTNEQFF
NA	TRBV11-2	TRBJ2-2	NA	TGTGCCAGCAGCCCTACGTGGAGGCGGAGCGGGGAGCTGTTTTTT	CASSPTWRRSGELFF
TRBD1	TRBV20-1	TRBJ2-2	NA	TGCGCCTCCGACGGACAGGGGAACACCGGGGAGCTGTTTTTT	CASDGQGNTGELFF
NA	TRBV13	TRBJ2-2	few	TGTGCCAGCAGCTTAGGGGGAATGGAGGAGCTGTTTTTT	CASSLGGMEELFF
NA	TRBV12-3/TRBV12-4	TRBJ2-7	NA	TGTGCCAGCAGTCCAAAGCCAGACTACGAGCAGTACTTC	CASSPKPDYEQYF
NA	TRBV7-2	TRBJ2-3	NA	TGTGCCAGCAGCTTAAACTCTCCGTATACGCAGTATTTT	CASSLNSPYTQYF